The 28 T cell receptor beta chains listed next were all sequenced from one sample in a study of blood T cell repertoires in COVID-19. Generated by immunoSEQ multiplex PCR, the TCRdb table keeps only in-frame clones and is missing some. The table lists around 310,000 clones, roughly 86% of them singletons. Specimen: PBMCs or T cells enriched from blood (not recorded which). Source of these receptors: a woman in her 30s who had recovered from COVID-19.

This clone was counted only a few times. This CDR3 reads CASSHNVDSREQYF. Here the CDR3 DNA reads TGTGCCAGCAGCCATAACGTTGACAGCAGAGAGCAGTACTTC. The J gene is TRBJ2-7, the V gene TRBV11-2; maybe TRBD1 (5 bases). The CDR3 loop spans 14 amino acids. Deletions cut 5 bases from V and 7 bases from J, with 18 bases between. Germline assignment: CDR1 SGHAT and CDR2 FQNNGV.

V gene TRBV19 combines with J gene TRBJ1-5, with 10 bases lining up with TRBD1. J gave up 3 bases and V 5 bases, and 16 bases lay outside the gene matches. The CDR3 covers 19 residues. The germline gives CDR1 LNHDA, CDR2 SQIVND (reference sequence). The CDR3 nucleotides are TGTGCCAGTAGTGAGCGGACAGGGGGAACTGCTGCCCACAATCAGCCCCAGCATTTT. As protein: CASSERTGGTAAHNQPQHF.

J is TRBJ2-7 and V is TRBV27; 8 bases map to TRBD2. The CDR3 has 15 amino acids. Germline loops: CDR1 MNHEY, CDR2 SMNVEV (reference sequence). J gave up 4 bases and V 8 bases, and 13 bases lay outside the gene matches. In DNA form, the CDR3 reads TGTGCCAGCGCAAAAAGCGGGGGAGGTTTATACGAGCAGTACTTC. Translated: CASAKSGGGLYEQYF.

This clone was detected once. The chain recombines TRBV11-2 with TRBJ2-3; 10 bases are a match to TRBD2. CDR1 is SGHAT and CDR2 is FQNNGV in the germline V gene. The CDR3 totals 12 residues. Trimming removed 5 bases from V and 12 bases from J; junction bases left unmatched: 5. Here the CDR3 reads CASSPSGRGQYF. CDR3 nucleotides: TGTGCCAGCAGCCCCAGCGGGAGGGGCCAGTATTTT. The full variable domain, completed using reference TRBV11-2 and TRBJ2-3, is EAGVAQSPRYKIIEKRQSVAFWCNPISGHATLYWYQQILGQGPKLLIQFQNNGVVDDSQLPKDRFSAERLKGVDSTLKIQPAKLEDSAVYLCASSPSGRGQYFGPGTRLTVL.

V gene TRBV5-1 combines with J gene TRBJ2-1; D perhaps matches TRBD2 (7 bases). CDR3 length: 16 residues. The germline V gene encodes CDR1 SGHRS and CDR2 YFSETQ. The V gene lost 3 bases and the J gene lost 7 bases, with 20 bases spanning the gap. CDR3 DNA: TGCGCCAGCAGCTCAAGGGGGGGAGGGCCTCTTAATGAGCAGTTCTTC. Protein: CASSSRGGGPLNEQFF.

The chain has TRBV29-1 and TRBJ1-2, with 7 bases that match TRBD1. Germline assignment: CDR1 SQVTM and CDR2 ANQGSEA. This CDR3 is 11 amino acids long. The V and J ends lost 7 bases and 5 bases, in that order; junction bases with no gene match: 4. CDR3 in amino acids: CSAGTAYGYTF. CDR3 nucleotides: TGCAGCGCGGGGACAGCTTATGGCTACACCTTC.

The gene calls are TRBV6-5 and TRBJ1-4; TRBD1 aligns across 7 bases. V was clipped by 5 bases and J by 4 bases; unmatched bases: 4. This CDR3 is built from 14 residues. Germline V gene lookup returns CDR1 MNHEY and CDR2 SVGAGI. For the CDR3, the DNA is TGTGCCAGCAGTAACAGGGGTCTTAATGAAAAACTGTTTTTT. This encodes CASSNRGLNEKLFF.

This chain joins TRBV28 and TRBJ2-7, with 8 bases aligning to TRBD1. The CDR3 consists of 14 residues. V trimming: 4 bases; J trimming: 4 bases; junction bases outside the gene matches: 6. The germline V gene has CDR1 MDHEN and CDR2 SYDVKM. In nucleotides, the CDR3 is TGTGCCAGCAGTTCCGGGACAGGAGAATACGAGCAGTACTTC. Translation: CASSSGTGEYEQYF. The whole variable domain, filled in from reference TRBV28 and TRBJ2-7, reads DVKVTQSSRYLVKRTGEKVFLECVQDMDHENMFWYRQDPGLGLRLIYFSYDVKMKEKGDIPEGYSVSREKKERFSLILESASTNQTSMYLCASSSGTGEYEQYFGPGTRLTVT.

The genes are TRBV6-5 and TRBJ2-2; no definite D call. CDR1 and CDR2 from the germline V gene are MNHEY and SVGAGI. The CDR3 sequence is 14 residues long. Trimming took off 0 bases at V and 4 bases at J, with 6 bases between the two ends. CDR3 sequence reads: CASSYSRFTGELFF. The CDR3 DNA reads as TGTGCCAGCAGTTACTCGAGGTTCACCGGGGAGCTGTTTTTT.

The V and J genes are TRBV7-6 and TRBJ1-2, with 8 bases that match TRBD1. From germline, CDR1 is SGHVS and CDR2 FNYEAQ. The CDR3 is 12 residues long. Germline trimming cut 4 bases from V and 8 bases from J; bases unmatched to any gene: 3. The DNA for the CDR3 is TGTGCCAGCAGCTCCGGACAGGGCGGCTACACCTTC. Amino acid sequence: CASSSGQGGYTF. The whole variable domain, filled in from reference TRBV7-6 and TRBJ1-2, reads GAGVSQSPRYKVTKRGQDVALRCDPISGHVSLYWYRQALGQGPEFLTYFNYEAQQDKSGLPNDRFSAERPEGSISTLTIQRTEQRDSAMYRCASSSGQGGYTFGSGTRLTVV.

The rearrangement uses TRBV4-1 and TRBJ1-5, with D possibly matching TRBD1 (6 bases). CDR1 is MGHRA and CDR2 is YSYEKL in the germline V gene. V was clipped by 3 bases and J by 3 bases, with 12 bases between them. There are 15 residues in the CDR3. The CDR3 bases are TGCGCCAGCAGCCACATACAGGGTGACAATCAGCCCCAGCATTTT. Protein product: CASSHIQGDNQPQHF.

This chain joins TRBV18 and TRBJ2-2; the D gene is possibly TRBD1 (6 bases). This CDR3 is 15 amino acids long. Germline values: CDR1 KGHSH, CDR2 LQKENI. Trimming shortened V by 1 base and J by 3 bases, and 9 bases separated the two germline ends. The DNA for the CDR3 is TGTGCCAGCTCACCACGTTACAGGGACACCGGGGAGCTGTTTTTT. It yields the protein CASSPRYRDTGELFF.

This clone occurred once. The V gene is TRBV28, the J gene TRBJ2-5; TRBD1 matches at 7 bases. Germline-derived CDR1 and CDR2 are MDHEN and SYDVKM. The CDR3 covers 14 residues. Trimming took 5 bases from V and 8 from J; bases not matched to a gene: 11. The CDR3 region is CASSPGGIRETQYF. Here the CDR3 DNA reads TGTGCCAGCAGTCCAGGGGGTATAAGAGAAACCCAGTACTTC.

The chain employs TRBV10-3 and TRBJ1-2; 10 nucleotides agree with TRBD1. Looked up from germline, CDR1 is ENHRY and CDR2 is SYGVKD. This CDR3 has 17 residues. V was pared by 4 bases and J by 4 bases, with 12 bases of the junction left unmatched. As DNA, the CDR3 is TGTGCCATCAGTGGACCGGGACAGGGGTCGGCAGGCTATGGCTACACCTTC. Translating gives CAISGPGQGSAGYGYTF.

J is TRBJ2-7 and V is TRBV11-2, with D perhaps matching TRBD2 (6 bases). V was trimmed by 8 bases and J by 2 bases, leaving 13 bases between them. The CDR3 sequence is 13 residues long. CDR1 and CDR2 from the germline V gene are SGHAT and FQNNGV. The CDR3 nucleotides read TGTGCCAGCGCAAACCGGAGGGCCTACGAGCAGTACTTC. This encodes CASANRRAYEQYF. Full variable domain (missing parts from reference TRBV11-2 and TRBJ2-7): EAGVAQSPRYKIIEKRQSVAFWCNPISGHATLYWYQQILGQGPKLLIQFQNNGVVDDSQLPKDRFSAERLKGVDSTLKIQPAKLEDSAVYLCASANRRAYEQYFGPGTRLTVT.

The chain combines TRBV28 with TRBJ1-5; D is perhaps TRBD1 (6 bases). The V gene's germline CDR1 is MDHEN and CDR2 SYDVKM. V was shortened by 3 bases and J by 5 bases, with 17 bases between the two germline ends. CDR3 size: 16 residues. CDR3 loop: CASSFAPGHRYQPQHF. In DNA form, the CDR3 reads TGTGCCAGCAGTTTTGCCCCGGGACATAGATATCAGCCCCAGCATTTT.

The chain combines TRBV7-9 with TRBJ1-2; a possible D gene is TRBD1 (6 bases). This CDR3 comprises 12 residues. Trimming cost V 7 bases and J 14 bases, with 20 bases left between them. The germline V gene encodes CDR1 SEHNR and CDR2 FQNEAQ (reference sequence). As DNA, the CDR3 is TGTGCCAGCACGAGAGGCGGGGGGCCCTCGACCTTC. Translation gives CASTRGGGPSTF.

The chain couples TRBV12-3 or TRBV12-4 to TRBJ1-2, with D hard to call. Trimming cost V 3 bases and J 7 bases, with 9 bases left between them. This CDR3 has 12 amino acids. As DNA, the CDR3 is TGTGCCAGCAGTTTTATCGGCGGTGGCTACACCTTC. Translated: CASSFIGGGYTF.

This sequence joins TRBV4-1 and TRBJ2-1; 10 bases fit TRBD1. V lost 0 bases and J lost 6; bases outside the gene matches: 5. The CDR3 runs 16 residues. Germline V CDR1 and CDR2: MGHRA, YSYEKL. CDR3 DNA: TGCGCCAGCAGCCAAGATCAGGGGACAGGGGTCAATGAGCAGTTCTTC. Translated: CASSQDQGTGVNEQFF.

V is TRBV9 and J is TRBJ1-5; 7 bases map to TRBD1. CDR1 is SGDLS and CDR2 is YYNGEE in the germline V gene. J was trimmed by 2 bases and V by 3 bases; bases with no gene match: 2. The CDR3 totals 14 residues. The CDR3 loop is CASSDTGGNQPQHF. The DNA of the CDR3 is TGTGCCAGCAGCGACACAGGGGGCAATCAGCCCCAGCATTTT.

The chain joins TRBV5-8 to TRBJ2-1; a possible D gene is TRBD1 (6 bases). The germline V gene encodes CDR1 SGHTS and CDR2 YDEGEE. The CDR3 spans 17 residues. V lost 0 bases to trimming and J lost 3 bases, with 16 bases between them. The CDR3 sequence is CASSLAAGVPLYNEQFF. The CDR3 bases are TGTGCCAGCAGCTTGGCGGCAGGGGTTCCTCTCTACAATGAGCAGTTCTTC.

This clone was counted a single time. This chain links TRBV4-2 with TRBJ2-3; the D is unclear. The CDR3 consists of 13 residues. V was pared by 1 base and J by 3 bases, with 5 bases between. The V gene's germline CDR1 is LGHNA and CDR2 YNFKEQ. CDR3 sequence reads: CASSQVTTDTQYF. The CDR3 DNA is TGTGCCAGCAGCCAAGTCACTACAGATACGCAGTATTTT.

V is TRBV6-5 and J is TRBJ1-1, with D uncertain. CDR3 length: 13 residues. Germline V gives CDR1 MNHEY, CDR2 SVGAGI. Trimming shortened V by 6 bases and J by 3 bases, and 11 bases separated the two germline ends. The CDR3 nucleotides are TGTGCCAGCAGGCCTCACATTGACACTGAAGCTTTCTTT. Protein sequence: CASRPHIDTEAFF.

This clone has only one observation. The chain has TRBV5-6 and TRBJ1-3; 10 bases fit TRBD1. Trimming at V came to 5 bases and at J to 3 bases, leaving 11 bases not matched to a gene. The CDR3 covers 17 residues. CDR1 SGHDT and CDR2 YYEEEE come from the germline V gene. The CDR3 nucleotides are TGTGCCAGCAGTCAAGTTTGGACAGGGGGACGTGGAAACACCATATATTTT. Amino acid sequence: CASSQVWTGGRGNTIYF.

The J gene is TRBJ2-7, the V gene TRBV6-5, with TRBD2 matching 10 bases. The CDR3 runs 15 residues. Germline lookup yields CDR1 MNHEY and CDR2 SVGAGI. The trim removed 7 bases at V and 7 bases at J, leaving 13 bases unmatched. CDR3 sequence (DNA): TGTGCCAGCATCGGGGAAGCGGGGGGGAGCCGGGAGCAGTACTTC. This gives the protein CASIGEAGGSREQYF.

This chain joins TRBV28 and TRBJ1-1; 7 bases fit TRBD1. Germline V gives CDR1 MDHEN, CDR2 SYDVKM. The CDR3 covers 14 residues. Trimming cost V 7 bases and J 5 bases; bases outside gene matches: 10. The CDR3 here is CASKGGRVETEAFF. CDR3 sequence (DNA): TGTGCCAGCAAAGGGGGCAGGGTCGAAACTGAAGCTTTCTTT.

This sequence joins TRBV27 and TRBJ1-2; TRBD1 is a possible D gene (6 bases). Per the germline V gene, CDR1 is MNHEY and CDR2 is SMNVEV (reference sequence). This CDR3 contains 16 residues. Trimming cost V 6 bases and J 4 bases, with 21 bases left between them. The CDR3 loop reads CASSFRTGLRGYGYTF. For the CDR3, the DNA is TGTGCCAGCAGCTTTCGAACAGGGTTGAGGGGCTATGGCTACACCTTC.

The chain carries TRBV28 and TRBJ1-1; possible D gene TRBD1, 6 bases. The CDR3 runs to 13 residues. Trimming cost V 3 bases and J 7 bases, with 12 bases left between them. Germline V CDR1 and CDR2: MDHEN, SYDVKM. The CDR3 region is CASSFPGALEAFF. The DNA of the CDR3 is TGTGCCAGCAGTTTTCCAGGGGCCCTTGAAGCTTTCTTT. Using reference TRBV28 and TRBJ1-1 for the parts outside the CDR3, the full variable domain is DVKVTQSSRYLVKRTGEKVFLECVQDMDHENMFWYRQDPGLGLRLIYFSYDVKMKEKGDIPEGYSVSREKKERFSLILESASTNQTSMYLCASSFPGALEAFFGQGTRLTVV.